This T cell receptor beta chain was identified during a study of T cells in lung cancer brain metastases. The wider study: Most of the roughly 20 patients had no interval therapy between resections.

General observations from the study: Compared with paired primaries, brain metastases showed fewer unique productive clones (approximately 1,500 versus 4,500). Few clones were shared between paired lesions (mean Morisita roughly 0.23); most were lesion-specific. The complete infiltrating T cell repertoire may not have been retrieved from FFPE.

TCRdb's copy holds only in-frame clones and misses some; the assay was immunoSEQ multiplex PCR. Of about a thousand clones in the sample, around 89% were seen once. Germline loops: CDR1 SGHNT, CDR2 YENEEA. The CDR3 sequence is 16 residues long. The V end was cut by 5 bases, the J end by 3 bases, with 20 bases between. Comments on this clone: The antigen remains unidentified.

The sample taken for sequencing was tumor tissue from a brain metastasis. J is TRBJ2-7 and V is TRBV11-3; D might be TRBD1 (7 bases). The clonotype comes from a woman between 40 and 55 years old with non-small cell lung cancer that had spread to the brain. CDR3 residues: CASSLGQDPGDYEQYF. The CDR3 DNA follows: TGTGCCAGCAGCCTCGGACAGGACCCGGGGGACTACGAGCAGTACTTC.